A single sample gave rise to the 2 T cell receptor beta chains below, sequenced in a study of blood T cell repertoires in COVID-19. Generated by immunoSEQ multiplex PCR, the TCRdb table keeps only in-frame clones and is missing some. The sample yields 350,000 to 550,000 clones, around 89% seen once. The sequenced sample was PBMCs or T cells enriched from blood (not recorded which). The origin of the receptors is a man aged 25-45 years who had recovered from COVID-19.

This chain joins TRBV10-3 and TRBJ2-2; no reliable D call. V gave up 5 bases and J gave up 4 bases, with 5 bases separating them. The germline V gene has CDR1 ENHRY and CDR2 SYGVKD. The CDR3 loop spans 12 amino acids. The CDR3 bases are TGTGCCATCAGTATGGCCACCGGGGAGCTGTTTTTT. Translation gives CAISMATGELFF.

V is TRBV7-8 and J is TRBJ2-3; D call uncertain. Germline CDR1 SGHVS, CDR2 FQNEAQ. Trimming cost V 0 bases and J 1 base, with 8 bases left between them. This CDR3 has 15 amino acids. The DNA for the CDR3 is TGTGCCAGCAGCTTAGCCCTCAGCGGCACAGATACGCAGTATTTT. Amino acids: CASSLALSGTDTQYF.